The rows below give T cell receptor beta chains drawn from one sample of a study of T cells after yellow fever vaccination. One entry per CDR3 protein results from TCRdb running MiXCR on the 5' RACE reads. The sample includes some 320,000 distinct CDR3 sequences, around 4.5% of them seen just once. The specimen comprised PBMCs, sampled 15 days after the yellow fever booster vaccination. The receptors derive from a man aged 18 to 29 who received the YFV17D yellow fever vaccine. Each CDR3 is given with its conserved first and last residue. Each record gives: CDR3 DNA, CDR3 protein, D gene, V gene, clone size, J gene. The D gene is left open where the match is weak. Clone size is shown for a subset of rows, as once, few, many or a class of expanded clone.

CDR3nt: TGTGCCAGTAGCGACCGGGACAATGATCAGCCCCAGCATTTT
CDR3aa: CASSDRDNDQPQHF
d_gene: NA
v_gene: TRBV19
abundance: few
j_gene: TRBJ1-5

CDR3nt: TGCGCCAGCAGCCAAGTCCCCGGGGGCCTAGAGACCCAGTACTTC
CDR3aa: CASSQVPGGLETQYF
d_gene: NA
v_gene: TRBV4-1
abundance: NA
j_gene: TRBJ2-5

CDR3nt: TGCGCCAGCAGCCTTTACCCGGGCTCCTACAATGAGCAGTTCTTC
CDR3aa: CASSLYPGSYNEQFF
d_gene: NA
v_gene: TRBV5-1
abundance: many
j_gene: TRBJ2-1

CDR3nt: TGTGCCAGTAGTTACGCAGGAGGCACTGAAGCTTTCTTT
CDR3aa: CASSYAGGTEAFF
d_gene: NA
v_gene: TRBV19
abundance: many
j_gene: TRBJ1-1

CDR3nt: TGCGCCAGCGGCCTACGGACGCGGGAGCTGTTTTTT
CDR3aa: CASGLRTRELFF
d_gene: NA
v_gene: TRBV5-1
abundance: NA
j_gene: TRBJ2-2

CDR3nt: TGTGCCAGCAGTCTACAGGGACGGTTGACTGAAGCTTTCTTT
CDR3aa: CASSLQGRLTEAFF
d_gene: NA
v_gene: TRBV27
abundance: many
j_gene: TRBJ1-1

CDR3nt: TGTGCCAGCAGCTTCGGCCGCACCTCAGTCGGCTACACCTTC
CDR3aa: CASSFGRTSVGYTF
d_gene: NA
v_gene: TRBV5-5
abundance: few
j_gene: TRBJ1-2

CDR3nt: TGTGCCAGCAGCCAAGAGGGGACAGGGTATGAGCAGTTCTTC
CDR3aa: CASSQEGTGYEQFF
d_gene: TRBD1
v_gene: TRBV4-2
abundance: few
j_gene: TRBJ2-1

CDR3nt: TGCGCCAGCAGCCAAGAACCAGGGTGGGAGACCCAGTACTTC
CDR3aa: CASSQEPGWETQYF
d_gene: NA
v_gene: TRBV4-3
abundance: many
j_gene: TRBJ2-5

CDR3nt: TGCGCCAGCAGCTTGGTGGGACAGGGCGGGACCCAGTACTTC
CDR3aa: CASSLVGQGGTQYF
d_gene: TRBD1
v_gene: TRBV5-1
abundance: NA
j_gene: TRBJ2-5

CDR3nt: TGTGCCAGCAGCTTGCCTCAGAACCCAGATACGCAGTATTTT
CDR3aa: CASSLPQNPDTQYF
d_gene: NA
v_gene: TRBV5-4
abundance: many
j_gene: TRBJ2-3

CDR3nt: TGCGCCAGCAGCTCGCAGGGGGCTAGCACAGATACGCAGTATTTT
CDR3aa: CASSSQGASTDTQYF
d_gene: TRBD1
v_gene: TRBV5-1
abundance: many
j_gene: TRBJ2-3

CDR3nt: TGTGCCAGCAGCGCATACAACACTGAAGCTTTCTTT
CDR3aa: CASSAYNTEAFF
d_gene: NA
v_gene: TRBV7-2
abundance: many
j_gene: TRBJ1-1

CDR3nt: TGTGCCAGCAGTTACTCGCCAAGTAGCAATCAGCCCCAGCATTTT
CDR3aa: CASSYSPSSNQPQHF
d_gene: NA
v_gene: TRBV6-5
abundance: few
j_gene: TRBJ1-5

CDR3nt: TGCGCCAGCAGTGAGATCCGAGGGACAGGGTCCCACGAGCAGTACTTC
CDR3aa: CASSEIRGTGSHEQYF
d_gene: TRBD1
v_gene: TRBV10-1
abundance: many
j_gene: TRBJ2-7

CDR3nt: TGTGCCAGCAGCCGCGTTTCTGGGGGGTCGACAGATACGCAGTATTTT
CDR3aa: CASSRVSGGSTDTQYF
d_gene: NA
v_gene: TRBV7-3
abundance: few
j_gene: TRBJ2-3

CDR3nt: TGTGCCAGCAGCTCACAGGGTGACGGGGAGCTGTTTTTT
CDR3aa: CASSSQGDGELFF
d_gene: NA
v_gene: TRBV5-5
abundance: few
j_gene: TRBJ2-2

CDR3nt: TGCGCCGGAGACCCCGATTCTAGCGGGGGGGCCTTCGATACGCAGTATTTT
CDR3aa: CAGDPDSSGGAFDTQYF
d_gene: TRBD2
v_gene: TRBV4-3
abundance: NA
j_gene: TRBJ2-3

CDR3nt: TGCGCCAGCAGCTTGGGAGGGGTGCTGAACACTGAAGCTTTCTTT
CDR3aa: CASSLGGVLNTEAFF
d_gene: NA
v_gene: TRBV5-1
abundance: NA
j_gene: TRBJ1-1

CDR3nt: TGTGCCAGCAGCTTAGGAACAACCCCGCTCCGGGACATTCAGTACTTC
CDR3aa: CASSLGTTPLRDIQYF
d_gene: NA
v_gene: TRBV5-5
abundance: many
j_gene: TRBJ2-4

CDR3nt: TGCAGCGTTGAAGGGGACAGGAAACAAGAGACCCAGTACTTC
CDR3aa: CSVEGDRKQETQYF
d_gene: TRBD1
v_gene: TRBV29-1
abundance: many
j_gene: TRBJ2-5

CDR3nt: TGTGCCAGCAGTTTCGGGGGCCGGGGTGAAAAACTGTTTTTT
CDR3aa: CASSFGGRGEKLFF
d_gene: NA
v_gene: TRBV28
abundance: few
j_gene: TRBJ1-4

CDR3nt: TGCAGCGTTAAATATCACACAGACGGGGAGCTGTTTTTT
CDR3aa: CSVKYHTDGELFF
d_gene: NA
v_gene: TRBV29-1
abundance: many
j_gene: TRBJ2-2

CDR3nt: TGTGCCAGCAGCCGATCAGGGGAACAAGAGACCCAGTACTTC
CDR3aa: CASSRSGEQETQYF
d_gene: NA
v_gene: TRBV13
abundance: few
j_gene: TRBJ2-5

CDR3nt: TGTGCCAGGCGGACCGGGACAGGGAATAGTACCTATAATTCACCCCTCCACTTT
CDR3aa: CARRTGTGNSTYNSPLHF
d_gene: TRBD1
v_gene: TRBV6-2/TRBV6-3
abundance: NA
j_gene: TRBJ1-6

CDR3nt: TGCGCCAGCAGCTTAGGGGCCACGAACACCGGGGAGCTGTTTTTT
CDR3aa: CASSLGATNTGELFF
d_gene: NA
v_gene: TRBV5-1
abundance: many
j_gene: TRBJ2-2

CDR3nt: TGTGCCATCAGCGGGACAGGGGGCGATCAGCCCCAGCATTTT
CDR3aa: CAISGTGGDQPQHF
d_gene: TRBD1
v_gene: TRBV10-3
abundance: many
j_gene: TRBJ1-5

CDR3nt: TGCGCCAGCAGCCAAGAGGGACAGGGGAGTTCACCCCTCCACTTT
CDR3aa: CASSQEGQGSSPLHF
d_gene: TRBD1
v_gene: TRBV4-1
abundance: NA
j_gene: TRBJ1-6

CDR3nt: TGTGCCACCAGTACTCGTATAGCGGGGGCTAGCACAGATACGCAGTATTTT
CDR3aa: CATSTRIAGASTDTQYF
d_gene: TRBD2
v_gene: TRBV15
abundance: NA
j_gene: TRBJ2-3

CDR3nt: TGTGCCAGCAGCTTGTTCGACGGCAATCAGCCCCAGCATTTT
CDR3aa: CASSLFDGNQPQHF
d_gene: NA
v_gene: TRBV5-6
abundance: few
j_gene: TRBJ1-5

CDR3nt: TGTGCCAGCAGCCCCAGGGTTGGTAATGAAAAACTGTTTTTT
CDR3aa: CASSPRVGNEKLFF
d_gene: NA
v_gene: TRBV3-1
abundance: few
j_gene: TRBJ1-4

CDR3nt: TGTGCCAGCAGCCAAGATGGGGGCTATGGCTACACCTTC
CDR3aa: CASSQDGGYGYTF
d_gene: NA
v_gene: TRBV4-2
abundance: many
j_gene: TRBJ1-2

CDR3nt: TGTGCCAGCAGCTTAGTTGTCGGCATAGCTGGCGAGCAGTACTTC
CDR3aa: CASSLVVGIAGEQYF
d_gene: NA
v_gene: TRBV7-9
abundance: many
j_gene: TRBJ2-7

CDR3nt: TGTGCCAGCAGTTACCTCGGTAGCCGCTCCTACGAGCAGTACTTC
CDR3aa: CASSYLGSRSYEQYF
d_gene: NA
v_gene: TRBV6-5
abundance: NA
j_gene: TRBJ2-7

CDR3nt: TGTGCCAGCAGTTTCAGACAGGCCAATCAGCCCCAGCATTTT
CDR3aa: CASSFRQANQPQHF
d_gene: NA
v_gene: TRBV12-3/TRBV12-4
abundance: few
j_gene: TRBJ1-5

CDR3nt: TGCAGCGTTGAAATGGGGGCTGGAAACACCATATATTTT
CDR3aa: CSVEMGAGNTIYF
d_gene: NA
v_gene: TRBV29-1
abundance: many
j_gene: TRBJ1-3

CDR3nt: TGTGCCAGCAGCTTTCGTACTAGCCGCACAGATACGCAGTATTTT
CDR3aa: CASSFRTSRTDTQYF
d_gene: NA
v_gene: TRBV5-4
abundance: few
j_gene: TRBJ2-3

CDR3nt: TGTGCCAGCAGTTATGTACAGTTTTATGGCTACACCTTC
CDR3aa: CASSYVQFYGYTF
d_gene: NA
v_gene: TRBV6-5
abundance: many
j_gene: TRBJ1-2

CDR3nt: TGCGCCAGCAGCTTGCCGGCAGGGGGAGGGCCGAATAATGGCTACACCTTC
CDR3aa: CASSLPAGGGPNNGYTF
d_gene: TRBD1
v_gene: TRBV5-1
abundance: NA
j_gene: TRBJ1-2

CDR3nt: TGTGCCAGCAGCGGACAGGGGAGGGGCGACGAGCAGTACTTC
CDR3aa: CASSGQGRGDEQYF
d_gene: TRBD1
v_gene: TRBV6-2/TRBV6-3
abundance: few
j_gene: TRBJ2-7

CDR3nt: TGTGCCAGCACCTCCGGACAGGGCGATTATCAGCCCCAGCATTTT
CDR3aa: CASTSGQGDYQPQHF
d_gene: TRBD1
v_gene: TRBV28
abundance: NA
j_gene: TRBJ1-5

CDR3nt: TGCAGCGTTGCACAGGGGATGCGGGAGACCCAGTACTTC
CDR3aa: CSVAQGMRETQYF
d_gene: TRBD1
v_gene: TRBV29-1
abundance: many
j_gene: TRBJ2-5

CDR3nt: TGTGCCAGCAGCCACGGACCGACCTATGGCTACACCTTC
CDR3aa: CASSHGPTYGYTF
d_gene: NA
v_gene: TRBV14
abundance: few
j_gene: TRBJ1-2

CDR3nt: TGTGCCAGCTCACGAAGTGTGGGGGCCGGGGAGACCCAGTACTTC
CDR3aa: CASSRSVGAGETQYF
d_gene: NA
v_gene: TRBV18
abundance: few
j_gene: TRBJ2-5

CDR3nt: TGCGCCAGCAGCTCTACACCTACTAGCGGGGAAAGAGATACGCAGTATTTT
CDR3aa: CASSSTPTSGERDTQYF
d_gene: TRBD2
v_gene: TRBV5-1
abundance: many
j_gene: TRBJ2-3

CDR3nt: TGTGCCAGCGGTGGGGAAAAACTGTTTTTT
CDR3aa: CASGGEKLFF
d_gene: NA
v_gene: TRBV12-3/TRBV12-4
abundance: many
j_gene: TRBJ1-4

CDR3nt: TGCAGTGCCGTTACCGACAGGGTCCATTTTTTT
CDR3aa: CSAVTDRVHFF
d_gene: TRBD1
v_gene: TRBV20-1
abundance: many
j_gene: TRBJ2-3

CDR3nt: TGTGCCGCCAGGTCCTCTTCGAACACTGAAGCTTTCTTT
CDR3aa: CAARSSSNTEAFF
d_gene: NA
v_gene: TRBV10-3
abundance: many
j_gene: TRBJ1-1

CDR3nt: TGTGCCAGCAGCTCCCAGGACAGGGTCTCGGATACGCAGTATTTT
CDR3aa: CASSSQDRVSDTQYF
d_gene: TRBD1
v_gene: TRBV7-8
abundance: many
j_gene: TRBJ2-3

CDR3nt: TGTGCCATCAGTGAAGAGGCCCCAGATACGCAGTATTTT
CDR3aa: CAISEEAPDTQYF
d_gene: NA
v_gene: TRBV10-3
abundance: many
j_gene: TRBJ2-3

CDR3nt: TGTGCCAGCAGTAGAGGACTAGCTGCTGAGCAGTTCTTC
CDR3aa: CASSRGLAAEQFF
d_gene: TRBD2
v_gene: TRBV6-5
abundance: NA
j_gene: TRBJ2-1

CDR3nt: TGTGCCAGCAGCTCCCTAGCAATTAGGTCCTACAATGAGCAGTTCTTC
CDR3aa: CASSSLAIRSYNEQFF
d_gene: NA
v_gene: TRBV7-2
abundance: many
j_gene: TRBJ2-1

CDR3nt: TGTGCCACCAGCAGAGATAAACCAGGGGGAGAGACCCAGTACTTC
CDR3aa: CATSRDKPGGETQYF
d_gene: TRBD1
v_gene: TRBV15
abundance: many
j_gene: TRBJ2-5

CDR3nt: TGTGCCAGCAGCGCTACAGGGGGAGGTGAGCAGTTCTTC
CDR3aa: CASSATGGGEQFF
d_gene: TRBD1
v_gene: TRBV7-3
abundance: few
j_gene: TRBJ2-1

CDR3nt: TGTGCCAGCAAAACCAACCAAGAGACCCAGTACTTC
CDR3aa: CASKTNQETQYF
d_gene: NA
v_gene: TRBV6-2/TRBV6-3
abundance: NA
j_gene: TRBJ2-5